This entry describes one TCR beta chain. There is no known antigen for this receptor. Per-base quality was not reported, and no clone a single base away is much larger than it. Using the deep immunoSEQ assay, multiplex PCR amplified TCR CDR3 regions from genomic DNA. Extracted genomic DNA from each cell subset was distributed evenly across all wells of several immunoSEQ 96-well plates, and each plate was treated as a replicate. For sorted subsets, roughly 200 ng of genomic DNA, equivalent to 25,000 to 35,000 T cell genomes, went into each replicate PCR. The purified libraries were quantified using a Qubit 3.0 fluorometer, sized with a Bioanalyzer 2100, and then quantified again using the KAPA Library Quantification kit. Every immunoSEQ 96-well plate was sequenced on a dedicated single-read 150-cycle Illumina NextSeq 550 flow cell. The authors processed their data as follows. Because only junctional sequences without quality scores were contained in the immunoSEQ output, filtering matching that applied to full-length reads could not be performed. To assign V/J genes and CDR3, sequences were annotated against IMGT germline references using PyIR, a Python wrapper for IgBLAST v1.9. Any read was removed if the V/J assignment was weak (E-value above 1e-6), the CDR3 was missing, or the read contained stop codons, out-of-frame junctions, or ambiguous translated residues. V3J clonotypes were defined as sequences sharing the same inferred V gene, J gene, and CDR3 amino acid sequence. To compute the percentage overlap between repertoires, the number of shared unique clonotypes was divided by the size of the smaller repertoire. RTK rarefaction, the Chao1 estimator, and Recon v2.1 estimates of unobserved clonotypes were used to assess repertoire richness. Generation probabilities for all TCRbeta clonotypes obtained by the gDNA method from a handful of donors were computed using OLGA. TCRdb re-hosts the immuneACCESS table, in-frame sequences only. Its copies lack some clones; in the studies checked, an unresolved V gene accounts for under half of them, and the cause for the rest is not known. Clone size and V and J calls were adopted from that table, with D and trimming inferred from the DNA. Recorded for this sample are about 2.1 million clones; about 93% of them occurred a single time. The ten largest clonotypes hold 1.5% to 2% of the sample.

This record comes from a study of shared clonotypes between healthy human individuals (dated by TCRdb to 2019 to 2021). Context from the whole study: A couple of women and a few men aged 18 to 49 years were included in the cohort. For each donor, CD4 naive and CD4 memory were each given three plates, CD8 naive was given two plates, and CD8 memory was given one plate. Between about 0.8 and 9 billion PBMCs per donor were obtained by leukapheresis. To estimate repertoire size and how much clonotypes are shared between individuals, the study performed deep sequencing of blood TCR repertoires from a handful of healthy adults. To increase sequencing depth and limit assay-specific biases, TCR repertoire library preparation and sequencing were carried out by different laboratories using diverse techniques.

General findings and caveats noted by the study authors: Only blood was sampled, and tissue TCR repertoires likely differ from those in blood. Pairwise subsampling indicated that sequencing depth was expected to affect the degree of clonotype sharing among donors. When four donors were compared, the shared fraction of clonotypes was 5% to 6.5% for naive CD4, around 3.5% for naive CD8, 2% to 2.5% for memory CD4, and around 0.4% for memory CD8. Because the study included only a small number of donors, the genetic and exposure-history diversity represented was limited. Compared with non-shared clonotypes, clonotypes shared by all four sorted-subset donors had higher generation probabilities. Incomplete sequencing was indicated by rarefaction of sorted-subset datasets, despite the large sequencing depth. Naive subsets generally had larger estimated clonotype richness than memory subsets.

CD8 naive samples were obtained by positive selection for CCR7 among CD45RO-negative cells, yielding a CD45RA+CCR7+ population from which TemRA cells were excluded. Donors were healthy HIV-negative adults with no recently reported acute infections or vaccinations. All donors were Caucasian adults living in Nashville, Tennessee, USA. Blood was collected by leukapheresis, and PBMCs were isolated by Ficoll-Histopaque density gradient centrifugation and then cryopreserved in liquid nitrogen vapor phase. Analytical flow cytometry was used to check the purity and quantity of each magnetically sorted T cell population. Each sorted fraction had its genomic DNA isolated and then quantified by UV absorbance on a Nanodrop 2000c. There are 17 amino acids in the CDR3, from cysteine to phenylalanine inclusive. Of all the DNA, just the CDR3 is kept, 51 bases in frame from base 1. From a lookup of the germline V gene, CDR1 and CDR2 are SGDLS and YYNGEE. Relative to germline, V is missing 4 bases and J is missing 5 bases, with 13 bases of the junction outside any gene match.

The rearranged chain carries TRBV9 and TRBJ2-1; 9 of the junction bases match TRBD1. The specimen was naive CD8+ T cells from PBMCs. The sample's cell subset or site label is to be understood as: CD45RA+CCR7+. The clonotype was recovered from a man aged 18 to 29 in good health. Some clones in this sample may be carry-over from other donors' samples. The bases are TGTGCCAGCAGCCATCCAGTTAGAGACAGGGGGGACAATGAGCAGTTCTTC. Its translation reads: CASSHPVRDRGDNEQFF.